This T cell receptor (beta chain) was retrieved from a study of blood T cell repertoires in COVID-19. Profiling relied on immunoSEQ multiplex PCR, and the TCRdb table lists in-frame clones only, not all of them. There are just under 65,000 clones in the sample; more than 70% occur only once, and around 6.5% lies in the top ten. Germline V CDR1 and CDR2: SGHNT, YYREEE (reference sequence). The V segment lost 4 bases and the J segment 5 bases; nucleotides outside the gene matches: 2. The CDR3 consists of 12 residues. The genes are TRBV5-4 and TRBJ2-5; 7 nucleotides match TRBD2. The clonotype was recovered from a human donor in a cohort sampled during active COVID-19. The sequenced sample consisted of peripheral blood. CDR3 DNA sequence: TGTGCCAGCAGCCCCGGGGGGGAGACCCAGTACTTC. Amino acids: CASSPGGETQYF. Full variable domain (remainder filled in from reference TRBV5-4 and TRBJ2-5): ETGVTQSPTHLIKTRGQQVTLRCSSQSGHNTVSWYQQALGQGPQFIFQYYREEENGRGNFPPRFSGLQFPNYSSELNVNALELDDSALYLCASSPGGETQYFGPGTRLLVL.